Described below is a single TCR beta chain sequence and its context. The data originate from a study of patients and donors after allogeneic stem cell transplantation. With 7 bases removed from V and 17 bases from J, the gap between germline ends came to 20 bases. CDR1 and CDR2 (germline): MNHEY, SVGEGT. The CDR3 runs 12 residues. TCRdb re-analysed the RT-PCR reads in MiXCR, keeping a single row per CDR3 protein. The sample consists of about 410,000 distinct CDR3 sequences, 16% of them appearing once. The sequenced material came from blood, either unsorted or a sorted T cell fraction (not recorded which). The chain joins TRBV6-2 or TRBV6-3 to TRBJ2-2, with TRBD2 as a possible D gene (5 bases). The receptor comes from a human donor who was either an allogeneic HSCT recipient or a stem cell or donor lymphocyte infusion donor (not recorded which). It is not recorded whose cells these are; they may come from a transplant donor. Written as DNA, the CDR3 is TGTGCCAGCAATACCGTGGGTGTCCGGACTTTTTTT. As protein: CASNTVGVRTFF.